The next 10 T cell receptor beta chains were all read from a single sample in a study of regulatory T cells in long-lasting Graves disease. HTBI primers from iRepertoire and Arm-PCR of CDR3 regions yielded the TCR beta libraries. One entry per CDR3 protein, called by TCRdb with MiXCR from the multiplex PCR reads. In the table there are about 610,000 distinct CDR3 sequences, roughly 15% of which are singletons. The time point is: newly diagnosed GD, antithyroid drugs for less than 3 months. After RNA was extracted from PBMCs, the TCR library was made from it. These sequences were also reported in another study, on T cells in Graves' hyperthyroidism and ophthalmopathy.

The sequenced sample was peripheral blood mononuclear cells (PBMCs), obtained at new diagnosis, from a patient treated with antithyroid drugs. Every receptor here comes from a man between 18 and 29 years old with Graves disease.

The genes are TRBV5-1 and TRBJ2-3, with 8 positions matching TRBD2. Germline V gene lookup returns CDR1 SGHRS and CDR2 YFSETQ. V shed 5 bases and J 0 bases; nucleotides not matched to a gene: 8. The CDR3 runs to 16 residues. CDR3 sequence (DNA): TGCGCCAGCAGGTACATAGCGGGGAGCAGCACAGATACGCAGTATTTT. Translation gives CASRYIAGSSTDTQYF.

The chain links TRBV5-8 to TRBJ2-7; 12 bases align to TRBD1. Germline CDR1 is SGHTS and CDR2 is YDEGEE. Trimming took 2 bases from V and 10 from J; bases not matched to a gene: 7. The CDR3 has 14 amino acids. The CDR3 loop reads CASSFAFGTGGQYF. CDR3 nucleotide sequence: TGTGCCAGCAGCTTTGCTTTCGGGACAGGGGGCCAGTACTTC.

This clonotype has ten or more counts. The chain employs TRBV12-3 or TRBV12-4 and TRBJ2-4; D is possibly TRBD1 (5 bases). There are 15 residues in the CDR3. V was cut by 7 bases and J by 6 bases, with 19 bases left in between. The CDR3 bases are TGTGCCAGCAACCTGGGGCAGGTCTGTGTAAACATTCAGTACTTC. Protein product: CASNLGQVCVNIQYF.

This clonotype was recorded at least ten times. For the CDR3, the DNA is TGCGCCAGCATCCGAGGGGACTCTCACAATGAGCAGTTCTTC. It specifies CASIRGDSHNEQFF. The V and J genes are TRBV5-1 and TRBJ2-1, with a weak D call TRBD2 (6 bases). The CDR3 spans 14 residues. CDR1 is SGHRS and CDR2 is YFSETQ in the germline V gene. V gave up 6 bases and J gave up 5 bases, with 15 bases separating them.

This clonotype was picked up many times. The chain combines TRBV7-9 with TRBJ2-3, with 7 bases fitting TRBD2. The V gene's germline CDR1 is SEHNR and CDR2 FQNEAQ (reference sequence). The CDR3 loop spans 17 amino acids. V gave up 6 bases and J gave up 2 bases; unmatched junction bases: 14. In nucleotides, the CDR3 is TGTGCCAGCAGACTGTCCCATGGCGGGACTACCACAGATACGCAGTATTTT. Protein product: CASRLSHGGTTTDTQYF. Based on the CDR3 plus reference TRBV7-9 and TRBJ2-3, the full variable domain is DTGVSQNPRHKITKRGQNVTFRCDPISEHNRLYWYRQTLGQGPEFLTYFQNEAQLEKSRLLSDRFSAERPKGSFSTLEIQRTEQGDSAMYLCASRLSHGGTTTDTQYFGPGTRLTVL.

This clonotype was counted ten times or more. CDR3 sequence: CASRPGLAGTDTQYF. The CDR3 nucleotides are TGCGCCAGCAGGCCGGGACTAGCGGGGACAGATACGCAGTATTTT. The chain recombines TRBV10-1 with TRBJ2-3, with 13 bases aligning to TRBD2. The CDR3 runs 15 residues. J was trimmed by 3 bases and V by 6 bases; bases with no gene match: 3. Germline V gives CDR1 WNHNN, CDR2 SYGVQD (reference sequence).

In its sample, this clonotype was seen many times. The chain recombines TRBV30 with TRBJ2-5, with D perhaps TRBD1 (5 bases). Trimming cost V 3 bases and J 5 bases, with 10 bases left between them. Germline assignment: CDR1 GTSNPN and CDR2 SVGIG (reference sequence). CDR3 length: 12 residues. The CDR3 loop is CAWSQGGETQYF. DNA for the CDR3: TGTGCCTGGAGCCAGGGTGGCGAGACCCAGTACTTC.

This clonotype was detected a few times. The chain is built from TRBV5-1 and TRBJ1-2; D not resolved. This CDR3 has 14 amino acids. Trimming pared 0 bases from V and 0 bases from J, leaving 6 bases between. The germline V gene encodes CDR1 SGHRS and CDR2 YFSETQ. In DNA, the CDR3 is TGCGCCAGCAGCTTGGCGGCATCTAACTATGGCTACACCTTC. Translated, it gives CASSLAASNYGYTF. Supplemented by reference TRBV5-1 and TRBJ1-2, the full variable domain reads KAGVTQTPRYLIKTRGQQVTLSCSPISGHRSVSWYQQTPGQGLQFLFEYFSETQRNKGNFPGRFSGRQFSNSRSEMNVSTLELGDSALYLCASSLAASNYGYTFGSGTRLTVV.

This clonotype has a count of ten or more. The chain has TRBV7-8 and TRBJ2-1, with D perhaps matching TRBD2 (6 bases). CDR1 SGHVS and CDR2 FQNEAQ come from the germline V gene. This CDR3 has 15 amino acids. The germline V and J ends were trimmed by 3 bases and 2 bases, with 11 bases remaining between them. CDR3 sequence reads: CASSFRENAYNEQFF. For the CDR3, the DNA is TGTGCCAGCAGCTTCCGGGAGAACGCCTACAATGAGCAGTTCTTC.

This clonotype was detected only a few times. The rearrangement uses TRBV4-1 and TRBJ2-7; D gene uncertain. V shed 0 bases and J shed 1 base, with 10 bases lying between them. In germline, CDR1 is MGHRA, CDR2 YSYEKL. The CDR3 runs to 15 residues. As DNA, the CDR3 is TGCGCCAGCAGCCAAGATAGGGTACGGTCCTACGAGCAGTACTTC. Amino acids: CASSQDRVRSYEQYF.